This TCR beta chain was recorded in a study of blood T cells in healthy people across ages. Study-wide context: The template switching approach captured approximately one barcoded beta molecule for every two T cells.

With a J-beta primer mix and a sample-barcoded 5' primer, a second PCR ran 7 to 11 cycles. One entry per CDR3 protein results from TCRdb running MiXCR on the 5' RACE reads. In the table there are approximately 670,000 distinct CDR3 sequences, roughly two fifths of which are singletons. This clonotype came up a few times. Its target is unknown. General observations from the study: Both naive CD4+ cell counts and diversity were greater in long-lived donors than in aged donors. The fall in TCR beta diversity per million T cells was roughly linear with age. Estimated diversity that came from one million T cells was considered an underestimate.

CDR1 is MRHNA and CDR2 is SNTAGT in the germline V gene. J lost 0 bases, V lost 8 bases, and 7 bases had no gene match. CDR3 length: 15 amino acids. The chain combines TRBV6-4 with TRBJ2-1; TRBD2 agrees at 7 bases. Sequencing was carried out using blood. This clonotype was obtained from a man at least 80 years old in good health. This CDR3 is CASAMRGYSYNEQFF. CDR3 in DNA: TGTGCCAGCGCGATGCGGGGGTACTCCTACAATGAGCAGTTCTTC.